The sample holds one count of the clone carrying this T cell receptor beta chain. Primers used in a second PCR of roughly 7 to 12 cycles were a sample-barcoded 5' primer and a J-beta primer mix. Using its own MiXCR run on the 5' RACE reads, TCRdb lists one record per CDR3 protein. The table includes about 680,000 distinct CDR3 sequences, around 45% detected once. This entry comes from a study of blood T cells in healthy people across ages. This CDR3 is built from 16 residues. Per the germline V gene, CDR1 is SGHTA and CDR2 is FQGTGA. V shed 5 bases and J 5 bases; nucleotides not matched to a gene: 9. The sample was blood. The source of this sequence is a woman aged 55-69 years in good health. The rearrangement links TRBV7-3 to TRBJ2-1; the match to TRBD2 covers 10 bases. CDR3 amino acids: CASSPRTSGQHNEQFF. CDR3 nucleotides: TGTGCCAGCAGCCCGCGGACTAGCGGACAGCACAATGAGCAGTTCTTC.